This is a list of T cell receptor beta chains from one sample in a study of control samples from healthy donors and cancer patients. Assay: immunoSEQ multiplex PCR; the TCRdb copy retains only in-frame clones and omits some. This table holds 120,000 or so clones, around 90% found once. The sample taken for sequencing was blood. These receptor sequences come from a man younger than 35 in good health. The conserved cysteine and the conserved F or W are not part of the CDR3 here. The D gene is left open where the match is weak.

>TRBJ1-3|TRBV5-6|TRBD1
ASSSVRGYSGNTIY
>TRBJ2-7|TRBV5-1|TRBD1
ASSLEQGAGEQY
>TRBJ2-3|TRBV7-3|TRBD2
ASSLSTGTRYDTQY
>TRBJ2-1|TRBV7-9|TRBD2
ASSLVGRDNEQF
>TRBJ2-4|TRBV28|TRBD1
ASEGQRNIQY
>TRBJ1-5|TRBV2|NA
ASTLGHLNQPQH
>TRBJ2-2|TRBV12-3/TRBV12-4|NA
ASSYSNTGELF
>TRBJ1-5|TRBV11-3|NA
ASSLGSNQPQH
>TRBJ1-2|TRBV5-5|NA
ASSSDGTYGYT
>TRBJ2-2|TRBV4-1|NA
ASSQGPARRQSSTGELF
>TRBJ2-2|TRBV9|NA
ASSALATDNTGELF
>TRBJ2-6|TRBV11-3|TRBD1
ASSFGQELT
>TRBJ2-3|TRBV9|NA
ASSVGAGGPDTQY
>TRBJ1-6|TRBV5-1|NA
ASEAPLGPTHLRSSYNSPLH
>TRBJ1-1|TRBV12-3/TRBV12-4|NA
ASTVGRITEAF
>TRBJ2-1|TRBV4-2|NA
ASSQAGNEQF
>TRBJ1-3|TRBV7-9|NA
ASSPSRGGGSDSGNTIY
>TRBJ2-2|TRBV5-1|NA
ASSQTRGTGELF
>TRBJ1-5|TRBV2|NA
ASRGASNQPQH
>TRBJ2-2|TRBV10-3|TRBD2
AISSGRLAGGPGELF
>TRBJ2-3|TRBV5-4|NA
ASKGWTTDTQY
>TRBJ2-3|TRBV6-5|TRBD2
ASSPGLAGPDTQY
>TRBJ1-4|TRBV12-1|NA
ASSFVCLSGQGF
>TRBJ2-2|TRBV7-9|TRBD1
ASSPDRETGELF